This record concerns one T cell receptor beta chain sequence. This sample was taken from a study of control samples from healthy donors and cancer patients. Libraries were prepared by immunoSEQ multiplex PCR; TCRdb keeps only in-frame clonotypes and omits some of them. The sample has some 64,000 clones; approximately 89% are singletons. The ends lost 1 base at V and 14 bases at J; junction bases unmatched: 7. The CDR3 sequence is 13 residues long. The germline CDR1 and CDR2 sequences are SGHAT and FQNNGV. This TCR was sampled from a woman aged 45-65 years with head and neck cancer. The V call is TRBV11-2, the J call TRBJ2-5; 10 bases match TRBD2. Sequenced input: PBMCs. The CDR3 is CASSLAQSGGAYF. The CDR3 nucleotides read TGTGCCAGCAGCTTAGCTCAGAGCGGGGGGGCCTACTTC.